This T cell receptor beta chain was sequenced in a study of T-cell reconstitution after alpha-beta-depleted transplantation in children. TCRbeta library preparation incorporated unique molecular identifiers. TCRdb reanalysed the PCR reads using MiXCR and keeps one entry per CDR3 protein. Of about 240,000 distinct CDR3 sequences detected, about 23% appear once; the ten largest clones hold less than 3.5%. The sample holds a few counts of this clonotype. Germline V lookup: CDR1 LNHNV, CDR2 YYDKDF (reference sequence). The CDR3 loop spans 13 amino acids. V lost 0 bases and J lost 4, with 7 bases in between.

This specimen was PBMCs, taken before TCRalphabeta/CD19-depleted stem cell transplant. The chain links TRBV15 to TRBJ2-7; unclear D gene. The sequence derives from a girl between 2 and 10 years old with Fanconi anemia, due to receive a stem cell transplant. The CDR3, as DNA: TGTGCCACCAGCAGAGATCGGCAGTACGAGCAGTACTTC. It is translated as CATSRDRQYEQYF.